The source of this T cell receptor beta chain is a study of identical twins. A template switching step contributed a universal primer site, while unique molecular identifiers were present in the cDNA. Using its own MiXCR run on the 5' RACE reads, TCRdb lists one record per CDR3 protein. The data contain about 480,000 distinct CDR3 sequences, approximately 15% of them singletons. This clonotype has a count of ten or more. Its specificity is unknown. Notes on the study in general: The study reached conclusions through statistical analysis that was cross-sectional, not following the same donors. Alpha sequences out of frame and shared by twins had excess low generation probability.

The germline V gene has CDR1 SGHTA and CDR2 FQGNSA. J lost 3 bases, V lost 3 bases, and 7 bases had no gene match. The CDR3 contains 16 residues. These data also featured in a second study, about yellow fever vaccine responses in identical twins. Turning to that study: In identical twins, vaccine T cell responses appeared partly shared and partly individual.

The chain couples TRBV7-2 to TRBJ2-3; TRBD2 agrees at 9 bases. This TCR was sampled from a woman between 18 and 29 years old in good health. Sequenced sample: CD4+ T cells sorted from blood. The CDR3 spells CASSLGAGGPTDTQYF. CDR3 nucleotide sequence: TGTGCCAGCAGCTTGGGGGCGGGAGGGCCTACAGATACGCAGTATTTT.